This T cell receptor beta chain was found in a study of siplizumab effects on memory and regulatory T cells. General study results and limits: The naive T cell population seemed more diverse than memory cells and seemed a major contributor to the alloresponse. Confirmation that proliferating Tregs from siplizumab cultures had suppressive function was not obtained.

In this sample, this clone turned up a few times. The antigen remains unidentified. This sample also contains other DNA sequences that code for the same CDR3. Germline V lookup: CDR1 MNHNS, CDR2 SASEGT. Trimming removed 1 base from V and 4 bases from J, with 7 bases in between. The length of the CDR3 is 13 residues. Only in-frame clones appear in the TCRdb table, and some are missing; sequencing was by immunoSEQ multiplex PCR. The data show roughly 120,000 clones, just over 90% seen once. The sequence was obtained from a human donor in good health. The chain employs TRBV6-1 and TRBJ1-2; D is unresolved. The sequenced sample was Tregs sorted from blood. CDR3 sequence reads: CASSEGGVYGYTF. The CDR3 bases are TGTGCCAGCAGTGAAGGTGGGGTCTATGGCTACACCTTC.